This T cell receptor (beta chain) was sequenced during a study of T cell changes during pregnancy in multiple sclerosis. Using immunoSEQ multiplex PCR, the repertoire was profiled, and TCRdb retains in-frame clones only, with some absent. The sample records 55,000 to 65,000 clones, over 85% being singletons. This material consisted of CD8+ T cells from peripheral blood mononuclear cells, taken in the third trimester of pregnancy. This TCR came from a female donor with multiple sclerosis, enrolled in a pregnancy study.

DNA for the CDR3: TGTGCCAGCAGCTTAACGAGCGGGAGTAAGGATGAGCAGTTCTTC. Translating gives CASSLTSGSKDEQFF. The rearrangement links TRBV11-2 to TRBJ2-1, with 8 bases matching TRBD2. The V segment lost 2 bases and the J segment 8 bases; nucleotides outside the gene matches: 8. The CDR3 extends over 15 amino acids. CDR1 is SGHAT and CDR2 is FQNNGV in the germline V gene.